The rows below give T cell receptor beta chains drawn from one sample of a study of Graves' ophthalmopathy and Graves' hyperthyroidism. TCRdb analysed the multiplex PCR reads with MiXCR anew, one entry per CDR3 protein. The sample holds more than 300,000 distinct CDR3 sequences, 15% to 20% seen once. The sample comprised peripheral blood. These receptors were taken from an adult woman with stable Graves' hyperthyroidism. CDR3s include the opening cysteine and the closing phenylalanine or tryptophan. Each record gives: CDR3 protein, CDR3 DNA, clone size, D gene, J gene, V gene. The D gene is left open where the match is weak. For some rows the clone size is stated as once, few or many, or as a class when expanded; others skip it.

cdr3_aa: CASSPGLAGDLNTGELFF
cdr3_nt: TGTGCCAGCAGCCCAGGACTAGCGGGAGACCTGAACACCGGGGAGCTGTTTTTT
clone_size: few
d_call: TRBD2
j_call: TRBJ2-2
v_call: TRBV13

cdr3_aa: CATSGGWTGGGYTF
cdr3_nt: TGTGCCACCAGTGGGGGTTGGACAGGTGGTGGCTACACCTTC
clone_size: many
d_call: TRBD1
j_call: TRBJ1-2
v_call: TRBV24-1

cdr3_aa: CASGYAGTGVGETQYF
cdr3_nt: TGTGCTAGTGGGTATGCCGGGACAGGGGTAGGTGAGACCCAGTACTTC
clone_size: many
d_call: TRBD1
j_call: TRBJ2-5
v_call: TRBV12-5

cdr3_aa: CASRSSYRSGANVLTF
cdr3_nt: TGTGCCAGCAGATCCTCATACAGGTCTGGGGCCAACGTCCTGACTTTC
clone_size: .
d_call: .
j_call: TRBJ2-6
v_call: TRBV12-3/TRBV12-4

cdr3_aa: CASRLPGTGGYEQYF
cdr3_nt: TGTGCCAGCAGGCTCCCCGGGACAGGGGGCTACGAGCAGTACTTC
clone_size: .
d_call: TRBD1
j_call: TRBJ2-7
v_call: TRBV2

cdr3_aa: CASDIAPGANVLTF
cdr3_nt: TGTGCCAGCGATATAGCTCCTGGGGCCAACGTCCTGACTTTC
clone_size: many
d_call: .
j_call: TRBJ2-6
v_call: TRBV7-8

cdr3_aa: CASRGGRALSGANVLTF
cdr3_nt: TGTGCCAGCAGAGGGGGGCGCGCCCTTTCTGGGGCCAACGTCCTGACTTTC
clone_size: many
d_call: .
j_call: TRBJ2-6
v_call: TRBV25-1

cdr3_aa: CASSYSGTSGSYEQYF
cdr3_nt: TGTGCCAGCAGTTACTCCGGGACTAGCGGGAGCTACGAGCAGTACTTC
clone_size: many
d_call: TRBD2
j_call: TRBJ2-7
v_call: TRBV6-5

cdr3_aa: CATSRDQMGIGGHETQYF
cdr3_nt: TGTGCCACCAGCAGAGATCAGATGGGGATAGGGGGCCACGAGACCCAGTACTTC
clone_size: .
d_call: TRBD1
j_call: TRBJ2-5
v_call: TRBV15

cdr3_aa: CASSIRGGGRETQYF
cdr3_nt: TGTGCCAGCAGTATCCGCGGGGGAGGGCGAGAGACCCAGTACTTC
clone_size: .
d_call: TRBD2
j_call: TRBJ2-5
v_call: TRBV28

cdr3_aa: CASGLGQGAARGYTF
cdr3_nt: TGTGCCAGCGGTTTGGGACAGGGGGCTGCTCGGGGCTACACCTTC
clone_size: .
d_call: TRBD1
j_call: TRBJ1-2
v_call: TRBV12-3/TRBV12-4

cdr3_aa: CSATRTGGSQPQHF
cdr3_nt: TGCAGTGCTACAAGGACAGGGGGCAGTCAGCCCCAGCATTTT
clone_size: .
d_call: TRBD1
j_call: TRBJ1-5
v_call: TRBV20-1

cdr3_aa: CASSRYRTGSEQYF
cdr3_nt: TGCGCCAGCAGCCGATACCGGACTGGGAGCGAGCAGTACTTC
clone_size: many
d_call: .
j_call: TRBJ2-7
v_call: TRBV4-3

cdr3_aa: CASSGYSSGEADIQYF
cdr3_nt: TGTGCCAGCAGTGGGTATTCTTCGGGGGAGGCCGACATTCAGTACTTC
clone_size: many
d_call: .
j_call: TRBJ2-4
v_call: TRBV12-3/TRBV12-4

cdr3_aa: CASTGEFGELFF
cdr3_nt: TGCGCCAGTACGGGCGAATTCGGGGAGCTGTTTTTT
clone_size: many
d_call: .
j_call: TRBJ2-2
v_call: TRBV5-1

cdr3_aa: CASWGGRNTEAFF
cdr3_nt: TGTGCCAGCTGGGGCGGTCGGAACACTGAAGCTTTCTTT
clone_size: .
d_call: .
j_call: TRBJ1-1
v_call: TRBV6-1

cdr3_aa: CASSHEGLRPQVHTF
cdr3_nt: TGTGCCAGCAGCCACGAGGGCCTCAGACCTCAGGTCCACACCTTC
clone_size: few
d_call: .
j_call: TRBJ1-2
v_call: TRBV4-2

cdr3_aa: CASTGTENTEAFF
cdr3_nt: TGTGCCAGCACCGGGACCGAGAACACTGAAGCTTTCTTT
clone_size: few
d_call: .
j_call: TRBJ1-1
v_call: TRBV6-1

cdr3_aa: CASTIAGTANTGELFF
cdr3_nt: TGTGCCAGCACTATAGCCGGGACAGCGAACACCGGGGAGCTGTTTTTT
clone_size: many
d_call: TRBD1
j_call: TRBJ2-2
v_call: TRBV11-1

cdr3_aa: CASSLGWRAQYF
cdr3_nt: TGTGCCAGCAGCTTAGGATGGCGTGCTCAGTACTTC
clone_size: few
d_call: .
j_call: TRBJ2-5
v_call: TRBV11-3

cdr3_aa: CASSQSHPREGYHEQYF
cdr3_nt: TGTGCCAGCAGTCAATCCCACCCCAGGGAGGGATACCACGAGCAGTACTTC
clone_size: many
d_call: TRBD2
j_call: TRBJ2-7
v_call: TRBV27

cdr3_aa: CSACPQLAGEQETQYF
cdr3_nt: TGCAGTGCTTGCCCCCAACTAGCGGGAGAGCAAGAGACCCAGTACTTC
clone_size: many
d_call: TRBD2
j_call: TRBJ2-5
v_call: TRBV20-1

cdr3_aa: CASSLDVYEQYF
cdr3_nt: TGTGCCAGCAGCTTAGACGTCTACGAGCAGTACTTC
clone_size: many
d_call: .
j_call: TRBJ2-7
v_call: TRBV7-8

cdr3_aa: CASSLTPYEQYF
cdr3_nt: TGTGCCAGCAGTCTGACACCCTACGAGCAGTACTTC
clone_size: many
d_call: .
j_call: TRBJ2-7
v_call: TRBV6-5

cdr3_aa: CSAIPGTRLYEQYF
cdr3_nt: TGCAGTGCCATTCCGGGGACTAGACTCTACGAGCAGTACTTC
clone_size: many
d_call: TRBD2
j_call: TRBJ2-7
v_call: TRBV20-1

cdr3_aa: CAWSRDQTYEQYF
cdr3_nt: TGTGCCTGGAGTCGGGACCAAACTTACGAGCAGTACTTC
clone_size: many
d_call: .
j_call: TRBJ2-7
v_call: TRBV30

cdr3_aa: CASSNPRTLQPQHF
cdr3_nt: TGTGCCAGTAGTAACCCTAGGACACTTCAGCCCCAGCATTTT
clone_size: many
d_call: .
j_call: TRBJ1-5
v_call: TRBV19

cdr3_aa: CASSALQGPGELFF
cdr3_nt: TGTGCCAGCAGCGCACTACAGGGACCCGGGGAGCTGTTTTTT
clone_size: many
d_call: .
j_call: TRBJ2-2
v_call: TRBV13

cdr3_aa: CASSLVISSGSRRFTGELFF
cdr3_nt: TGTGCCAGCAGTTTAGTAATCTCTAGCGGGAGCCGTCGATTCACCGGGGAGCTGTTTTTT
clone_size: many
d_call: TRBD2
j_call: TRBJ2-2
v_call: TRBV12-3/TRBV12-4

cdr3_aa: CSARTGTEQYF
cdr3_nt: TGCAGTGCGAGGACAGGGACCGAGCAGTACTTC
clone_size: many
d_call: TRBD1
j_call: TRBJ2-7
v_call: TRBV20-1

cdr3_aa: CASSPSSYNSPLHF
cdr3_nt: TGTGCCAGCAGTCCCAGCTCCTATAATTCACCCCTCCACTTT
clone_size: .
d_call: .
j_call: TRBJ1-6
v_call: TRBV6-1

cdr3_aa: CASSSTGSYEQYF
cdr3_nt: TGTGCCAGCAGTTCGACAGGATCCTACGAGCAGTACTTC
clone_size: many
d_call: .
j_call: TRBJ2-7
v_call: TRBV5-1